This entry lists 26 T cell receptor beta chains sequenced from one sample in a study of T cells of healthy individuals. Via MiXCR, TCRdb re-called the 5' RACE reads, giving one row per CDR3 protein. The table lists 100,000 or so distinct CDR3 sequences, roughly 18% of them singletons. All receptors derive from a human donor in good health.

This clonotype was recorded many times. CDR3 nucleotide sequence: TGTGCCAGCAGCGGCTCCTACAATGAGCAGTTCTTC. Amino acids: CASSGSYNEQFF. V gene TRBV12-3 or TRBV12-4 combines with J gene TRBJ2-1; D not resolved. The V gene lost 6 bases and the J gene lost 0 bases, with 3 bases spanning the gap. There are 12 residues in the CDR3.

This clonotype has only a few counts. The rearrangement uses TRBV5-1 and TRBJ1-2; TRBD1 agrees at 12 bases. Germline V gene lookup returns CDR1 SGHRS and CDR2 YFSETQ. V shed 4 bases and J 4 bases; nucleotides not matched to a gene: 5. CDR3 size: 15 residues. The CDR3: CASSPGQGAPYGYTF. CDR3 nucleotides: TGCGCCAGCAGCCCGGGACAGGGGGCACCCTATGGCTACACCTTC.

This clonotype has more than one count but fewer than ten. V gene TRBV5-1 combines with J gene TRBJ2-5; D might be TRBD1 (5 bases). V shed 2 bases and J shed 3 bases, with 17 bases lying between them. Germline CDR1 SGHRS, CDR2 YFSETQ. This CDR3 has 16 amino acids. The CDR3 protein is CASSFPVGRWEETQYF. The CDR3, as DNA: TGCGCCAGCAGCTTTCCTGTGGGGCGATGGGAAGAGACCCAGTACTTC.

The chain joins TRBV13 to TRBJ2-7; D is unclear. The germline V gene encodes CDR1 PRHDT and CDR2 FYEKMQ (reference sequence). The CDR3 is 14 amino acids. Trimming pared 5 bases from V and 3 bases from J, leaving 14 bases between. CDR3 coding DNA: TGTGCCAGCAGCCCAGAGCTAGGCTACTACGAGCAGTACTTC. This translates into CASSPELGYYEQYF.

As regards this clonotype: Relative to the germline gene, one junction end is altered; a read error may explain this. The J gene is TRBJ1-4, the V gene TRBV20-1; no firm D call. In germline, CDR1 is DFQATT, CDR2 SNEGSKA (reference sequence). There are 14 residues in the CDR3. CDR3 bases: TGCAGTGCTAGAGGTCGCACCATTCATGAAAAACTGTTTTTC. It codes for CSARGRTIHEKLFF.

This clonotype showed up many times. The rearrangement joins TRBV29-1 to TRBJ2-7; the D is unclear. Germline assignment: CDR1 SQVTM and CDR2 ANQGSEA. The CDR3 extends over 15 amino acids. With 0 bases removed from V and 5 bases from J, the gap between germline ends came to 17 bases. This CDR3 is CSVEEKGASFDEQYF. CDR3 bases: TGCAGCGTTGAAGAAAAGGGTGCATCCTTCGACGAGCAGTACTTC.

The V call is TRBV7-2, the J call TRBJ1-5; D is perhaps TRBD1 (6 bases). CDR1 SGHTA and CDR2 FQGNSA come from the germline V gene. V was trimmed by 1 base and J by 0 bases, leaving 16 bases between them. The CDR3 totals 18 residues. The chain's CDR3 is CASSLDRAAGYSNQPQHF. The CDR3 nucleotides read TGTGCCAGCAGCTTAGACAGGGCGGCCGGTTATAGCAATCAGCCCCAGCATTTT.

This clonotype occurred a few times. This chain uses TRBV29-1 with TRBJ2-1; D gene uncertain. The CDR3 spans 14 residues. Germline assignment: CDR1 SQVTM and CDR2 ANQGSEA. Trimming left V 4 bases short and J 4 bases short, with 14 bases between. The CDR3 protein is CSVVAQAGYNEQFF. In DNA form, the CDR3 reads TGCAGCGTTGTTGCGCAGGCAGGTTACAATGAGCAGTTCTTC.

In DNA, the CDR3 is TGTGCCAGCAGCCAAGGTTACGAGCAGTACTTC. This encodes CASSQGYEQYF. This chain joins TRBV3-1 and TRBJ2-7; no clear D gene. The length of the CDR3 is 11 residues. The germline gives CDR1 LGHDT, CDR2 YNNKEL (reference sequence). V was clipped by 1 base and J by 4 bases, with 2 bases between them.

CDR3 DNA sequence: TGCGCCAGCAGCCAGAGGACCCCGACGAATGAGCAGTTCTTC. Protein: CASSQRTPTNEQFF. The chain links TRBV5-1 to TRBJ2-1; D is uncertain. The CDR3 is 14 amino acids. V lost 4 bases and J 7 bases, leaving 15 bases between the germline ends. Germline V CDR1 and CDR2: SGHRS, YFSETQ.

This chain connects TRBV4-1 to TRBJ1-5; possible D gene TRBD1, 6 bases. The V end was cut by 5 bases, the J end by 1 base, with 12 bases between. CDR3 length equals 15 residues. The germline CDR1 and CDR2 sequences are MGHRA and YSYEKL. CDR3 sequence: CASSSGTPSNQPQHF. In nucleotides, the CDR3 is TGCGCCAGCAGCTCAGGGACACCAAGCAATCAGCCCCAGCATTTT.

This clonotype was seen at least ten times. The chain recombines TRBV7-3 with TRBJ2-2; a weak D match, TRBD2 (5 bases). The CDR3 runs to 14 residues. With 5 bases removed from V and 0 bases from J, the gap between germline ends came to 7 bases. The germline V gene has CDR1 SGHTA and CDR2 FQGTGA. The CDR3 region has the DNA TGTGCCAGCAGCCGGGAAGCGAACACCGGGGAGCTGTTTTTT. Protein: CASSREANTGELFF.

This CDR3 is CSAGGDLNEQFF. The CDR3 nucleotides are TGCAGTGCGGGGGGGGATCTTAATGAGCAGTTCTTC. The V and J genes are TRBV20-1 and TRBJ2-1, with 7 nucleotides matching TRBD2. The CDR3 is made up of 12 amino acids. Germline lookup yields CDR1 DFQATT and CDR2 SNEGSKA (reference sequence). Trimming removed 6 bases from V and 7 bases from J; junction bases left unmatched: 6.

This clonotype was detected many times. The chain employs TRBV20-1 and TRBJ1-6; tentative D call: TRBD1 (6 bases). In germline, CDR1 is DFQATT, CDR2 SNEGSKA (reference sequence). Trimming took off 7 bases at V and 7 bases at J, with 14 bases between the two ends. This CDR3 region has 13 residues. The CDR3 sequence is CSGLGARNSPLHF. DNA for the CDR3: TGCAGTGGTTTGGGGGCTCGAAATTCACCCCTCCACTTT.

This clonotype has only a few counts. This chain connects TRBV12-3 or TRBV12-4 to TRBJ1-3; D possibly corresponds to TRBD1 (5 bases). The V end was cut by 11 bases, the J end by 4 bases, with 18 bases between. There are 14 residues in the CDR3. CDR3 bases: TGTGCCGGAGCCGAAAGGGGCGCCGGAAACACCATATATTTT. It translates to CAGAERGAGNTIYF.

The chain employs TRBV6-2 or TRBV6-3 and TRBJ2-6; a weak D match, TRBD2 (6 bases). Trimming shortened V by 5 bases and J by 2 bases, and 10 bases separated the two germline ends. The CDR3 runs 15 residues. In germline, CDR1 is MNHEY, CDR2 SVGEGT. The CDR3 bases are TGTGCCAGCAGTGACGGCGGGGCTGGGGCCAACGTCCTGACTTTC. Encoded protein: CASSDGGAGANVLTF.

This clonotype was observed at least ten times. This sequence joins TRBV20-1 and TRBJ1-6; tentatively, D is TRBD1 (6 bases). The V end was cut by 0 bases, the J end by 4 bases, with 13 bases between. Looked up from germline, CDR1 is DFQATT and CDR2 is SNEGSKA (reference sequence). The CDR3 has 16 amino acids. The CDR3 is CSARDYTTGYNSPLHF. CDR3 DNA: TGCAGTGCTAGAGATTATACGACAGGTTATAATTCACCCCTCCACTTT.

This sequence joins TRBV20-1 and TRBJ2-5; possibly TRBD1 or TRBD2 for D (6 bases each). The length of the CDR3 is 12 residues. CDR1 is DFQATT, CDR2 SNEGSKA, per germline (reference sequence). Trimming cost V 3 bases and J 4 bases, with 9 bases left between them. The CDR3 sequence: CSARKGGETQYF. CDR3 DNA: TGCAGTGCTAGGAAGGGGGGAGAGACCCAGTACTTC.

This clonotype was recorded a few times. The rearrangement links TRBV25-1 to TRBJ1-2, with a possible D match to TRBD1 (6 bases). Per the germline V gene, CDR1 is MGHDK and CDR2 is SYGVNS. V was trimmed by 6 bases and J by 1 base, leaving 18 bases between them. The CDR3 has 16 residues. This CDR3 is CASSPKGGRYNYGYTF. Written as DNA, the CDR3 is TGTGCCAGCAGCCCCAAAGGGGGGCGCTATAACTATGGCTACACCTTC.

Notes on this clonotype: A read error is possible here, since a much larger clone lies one base away. No conserved phenylalanine or tryptophan is present at the end of the CDR3, so a read error is the likely explanation. The chain has TRBV30 and TRBJ2-5; D gene unclear. In germline, CDR1 is GTSNPN, CDR2 SVGIG (reference sequence). The ends were cut back, 1 base at V and 5 bases at J, with 5 bases in the middle. This CDR3 contains 11 residues. The CDR3 loop is CAWSGRETQYI. Here the CDR3 DNA reads TGTGCCTGGAGTGGCAGGGAGACCCAGTACATC.

The J gene is TRBJ1-6, the V gene TRBV28; D remains unclear. Germline assignment: CDR1 MDHEN and CDR2 SYDVKM. V lost 7 bases to trimming and J lost 8 bases, with 15 bases between them. The CDR3 is 14 amino acids. CDR3 region: CASTRLGLDSPLHF. In nucleotides, the CDR3 is TGTGCCAGCACCCGACTAGGCCTAGATTCACCCCTCCACTTT.

In its sample, this clonotype was seen many times. The chain links TRBV7-9 to TRBJ2-7; a weak D match, TRBD1 (6 bases). This CDR3 has 15 amino acids. Germline V lookup: CDR1 SEHNR, CDR2 FQNEAQ (reference sequence). Trimming removed 3 bases from V and 4 bases from J, with 16 bases in between. The CDR3 loop is CASSLSGAGPYEQYF. The CDR3, as DNA: TGTGCCAGCAGCTTGTCAGGGGCCGGTCCGTACGAGCAGTACTTC.

This chain links TRBV27 with TRBJ1-5; maybe TRBD1 (5 bases). The CDR3 has 13 residues. The V end was cut by 5 bases, the J end by 6 bases, with 11 bases between. Germline CDR1 is MNHEY and CDR2 is SMNVEV (reference sequence). CDR3 region: CASSQGVGQPQHF. CDR3 nucleotide sequence: TGTGCCAGCAGTCAGGGTGTTGGTCAGCCCCAGCATTTT.

The CDR3, as DNA: TGCGCCAGCAGCTTGGTGAGCACTAACTATGGCTACACCTTC. Translation: CASSLVSTNYGYTF. The V gene is TRBV5-1, the J gene TRBJ1-2; D is unresolved. Germline V gives CDR1 SGHRS, CDR2 YFSETQ. The CDR3 sequence is 14 residues long. V dropped 0 bases and J dropped 0 bases, with 6 bases sitting between them.

This clonotype has a count of ten or more. The gene calls are TRBV20-1 and TRBJ2-7, with 10 bases lining up with TRBD1. CDR1 and CDR2 from the germline V gene are DFQATT and SNEGSKA (reference sequence). The V gene end was trimmed by 4 bases and the J gene end by 1 base; junction bases not matched to a gene: 4. The CDR3 has 14 amino acids. The CDR3 nucleotides are TGCAGTGCTATCCAGGACAGGGGGTCCTACGAGCAGTACTTC. Translation: CSAIQDRGSYEQYF.

Only one count was recorded for this clonotype. The chain recombines TRBV7-2 with TRBJ1-1, with no clear D. CDR1 and CDR2 from the germline V gene are SGHTA and FQGNSA. The CDR3 has 15 residues. The ends were cut back, 2 bases at V and 2 bases at J, with 12 bases in the middle. The CDR3 loop reads CASSLTPKDNTEAFF. CDR3 DNA sequence: TGTGCCAGCAGCTTAACCCCCAAGGACAACACTGAAGCTTTCTTT. The complete variable domain, with remaining parts taken from reference TRBV7-2 and TRBJ1-1, reads GAGVSQSPSNKVTEKGKDVELRCDPISGHTALYWYRQSLGQGLEFLIYFQGNSAPDKSGLPSDRFSAERTGGSVSTLTIQRTQQEDSAVYLCASSLTPKDNTEAFFGQGTRLTVV.